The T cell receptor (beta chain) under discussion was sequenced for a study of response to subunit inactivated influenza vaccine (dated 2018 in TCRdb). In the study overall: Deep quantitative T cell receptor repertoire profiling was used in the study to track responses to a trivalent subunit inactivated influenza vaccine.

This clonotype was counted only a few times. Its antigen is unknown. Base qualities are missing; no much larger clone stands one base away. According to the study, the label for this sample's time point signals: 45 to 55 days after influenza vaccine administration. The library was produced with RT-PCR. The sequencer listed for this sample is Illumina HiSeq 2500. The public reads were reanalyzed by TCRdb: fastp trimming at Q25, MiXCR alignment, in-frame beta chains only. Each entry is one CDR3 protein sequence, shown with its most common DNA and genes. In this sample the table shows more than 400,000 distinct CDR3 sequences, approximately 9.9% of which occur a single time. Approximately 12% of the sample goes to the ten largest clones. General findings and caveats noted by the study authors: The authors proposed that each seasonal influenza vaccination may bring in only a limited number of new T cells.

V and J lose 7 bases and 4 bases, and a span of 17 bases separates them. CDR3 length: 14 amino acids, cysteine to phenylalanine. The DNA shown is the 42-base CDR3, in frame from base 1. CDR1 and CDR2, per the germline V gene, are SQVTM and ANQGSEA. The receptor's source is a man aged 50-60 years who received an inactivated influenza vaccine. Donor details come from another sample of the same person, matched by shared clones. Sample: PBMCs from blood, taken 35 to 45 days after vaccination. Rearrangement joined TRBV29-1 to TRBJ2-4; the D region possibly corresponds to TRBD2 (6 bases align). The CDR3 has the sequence CSAVRGGMKNIQYF. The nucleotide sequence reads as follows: TGCAGCGCCGTTCGGGGAGGAATGAAAAACATTCAGTACTTC.